The sequence of this T cell receptor beta chain was determined in a study of blood T cell repertoires in COVID-19. The protocol was immunoSEQ multiplex PCR, while the TCRdb copy is restricted to in-frame clones and leaves out a portion. The sample lists approximately 170,000 clones, around 86% occurring once. Trimming removed 3 bases from V and 0 bases from J; junction bases left unmatched: 7. The CDR3 is 17 residues long. Germline loops: CDR1 KGHSH, CDR2 LQKENI. Source material: peripheral blood. This sequence joins TRBV18 and TRBJ2-7, with 11 bases aligning to TRBD2. The clonotype comes from a man aged 65 to 79 who had recovered from COVID-19. CDR3 region: CASSPTSGTTTSYEQYF. CDR3 DNA sequence: TGTGCCAGCTCACCGACTAGCGGGACGACCACCTCCTACGAGCAGTACTTC.